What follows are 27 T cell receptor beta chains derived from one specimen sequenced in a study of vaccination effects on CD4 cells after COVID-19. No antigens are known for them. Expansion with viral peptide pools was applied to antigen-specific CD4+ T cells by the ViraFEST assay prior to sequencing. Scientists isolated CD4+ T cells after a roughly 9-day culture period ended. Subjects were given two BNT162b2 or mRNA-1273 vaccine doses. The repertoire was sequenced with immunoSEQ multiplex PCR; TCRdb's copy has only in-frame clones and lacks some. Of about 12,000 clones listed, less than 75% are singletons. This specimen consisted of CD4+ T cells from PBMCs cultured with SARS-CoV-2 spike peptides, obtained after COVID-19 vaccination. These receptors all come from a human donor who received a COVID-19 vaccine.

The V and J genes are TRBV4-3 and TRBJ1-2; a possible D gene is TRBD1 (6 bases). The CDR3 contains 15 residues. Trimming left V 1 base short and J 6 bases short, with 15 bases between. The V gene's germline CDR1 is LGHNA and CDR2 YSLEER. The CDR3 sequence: CASSQARQAFHGYTF. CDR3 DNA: TGCGCCAGCAGCCAAGCAAGACAGGCATTCCATGGCTACACCTTC.

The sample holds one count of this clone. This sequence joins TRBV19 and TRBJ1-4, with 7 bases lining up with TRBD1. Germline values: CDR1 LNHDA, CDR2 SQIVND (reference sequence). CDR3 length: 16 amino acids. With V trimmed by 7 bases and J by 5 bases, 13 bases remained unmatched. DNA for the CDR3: TGTGCCAGTAAAGCCCCACCGGGACAGCAAAATGAAAAACTGTTTTTT. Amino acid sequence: CASKAPPGQQNEKLFF.

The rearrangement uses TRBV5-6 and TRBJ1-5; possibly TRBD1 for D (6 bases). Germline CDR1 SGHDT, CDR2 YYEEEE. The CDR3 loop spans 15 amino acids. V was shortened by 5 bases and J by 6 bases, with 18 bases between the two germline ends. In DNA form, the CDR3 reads TGTGCCAGCAGTACAGGGTTTGGGGGGGGTCAGCCCCAGCATTTT. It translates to CASSTGFGGGQPQHF.

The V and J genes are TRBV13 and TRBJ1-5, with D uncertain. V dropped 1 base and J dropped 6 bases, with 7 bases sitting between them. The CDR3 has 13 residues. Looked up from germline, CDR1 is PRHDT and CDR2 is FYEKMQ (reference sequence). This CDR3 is CASSLERSQPQHF. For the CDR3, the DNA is TGTGCCAGCAGCTTAGAAAGAAGTCAGCCCCAGCATTTT.

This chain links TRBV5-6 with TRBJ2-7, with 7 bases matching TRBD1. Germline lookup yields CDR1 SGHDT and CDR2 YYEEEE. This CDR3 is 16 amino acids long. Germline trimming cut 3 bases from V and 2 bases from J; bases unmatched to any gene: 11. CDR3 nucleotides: TGTGCCAGCAGCTCCAACACAGACAGGGTGCCCTACGAGCAGTACTTC. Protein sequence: CASSSNTDRVPYEQYF.

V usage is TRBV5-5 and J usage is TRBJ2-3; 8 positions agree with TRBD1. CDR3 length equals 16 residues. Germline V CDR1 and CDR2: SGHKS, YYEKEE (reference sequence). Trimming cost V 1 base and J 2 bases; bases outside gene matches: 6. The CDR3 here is CASSLRDRSFTDTQYF. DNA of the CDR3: TGTGCCAGCAGCTTGAGGGACAGGAGTTTCACAGATACGCAGTATTTT. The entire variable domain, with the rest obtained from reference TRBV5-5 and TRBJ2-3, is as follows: DAGVTQSPTHLIKTRGQQVTLRCSPISGHKSVSWYQQVLGQGPQFIFQYYEKEERGRGNFPDRFSARQFPNYSSELNVNALLLGDSALYLCASSLRDRSFTDTQYFGPGTRLTVL.

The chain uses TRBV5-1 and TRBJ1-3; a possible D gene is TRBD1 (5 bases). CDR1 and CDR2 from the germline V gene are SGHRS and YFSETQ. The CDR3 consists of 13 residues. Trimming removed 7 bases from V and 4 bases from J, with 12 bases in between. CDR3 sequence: CASAWGSGNTIYF. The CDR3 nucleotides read TGCGCCAGCGCGTGGGGCTCCGGAAACACCATATATTTT.

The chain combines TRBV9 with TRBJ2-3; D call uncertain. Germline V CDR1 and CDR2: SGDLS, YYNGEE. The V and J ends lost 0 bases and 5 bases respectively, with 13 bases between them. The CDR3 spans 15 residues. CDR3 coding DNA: TGTGCCAGCAGCGTAGGTGGTGGCTCCCTAGATACGCAGTATTTT. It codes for CASSVGGGSLDTQYF.

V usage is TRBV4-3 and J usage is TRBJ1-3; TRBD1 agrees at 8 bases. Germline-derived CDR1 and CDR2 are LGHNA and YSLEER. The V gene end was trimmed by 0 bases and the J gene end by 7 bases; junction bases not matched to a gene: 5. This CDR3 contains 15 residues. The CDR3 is CASSQDPQGANTIYF. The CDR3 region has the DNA TGCGCCAGCAGCCAAGATCCCCAGGGGGCGAACACCATATATTTT.

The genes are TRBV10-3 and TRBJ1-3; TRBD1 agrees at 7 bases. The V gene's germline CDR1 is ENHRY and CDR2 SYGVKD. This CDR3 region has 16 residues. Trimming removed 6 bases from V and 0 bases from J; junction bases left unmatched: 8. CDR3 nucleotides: TGTGCCATCAGGATAGGGGGCAAGAACTCTGGAAACACCATATATTTT. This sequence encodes CAIRIGGKNSGNTIYF.

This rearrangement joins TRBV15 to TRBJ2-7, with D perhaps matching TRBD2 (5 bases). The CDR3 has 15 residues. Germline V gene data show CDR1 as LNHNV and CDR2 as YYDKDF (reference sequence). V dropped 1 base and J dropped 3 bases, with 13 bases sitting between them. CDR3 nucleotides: TGTGCCACCAGCAGAGGGTGGGGAGCTAACTACGAGCAGTACTTC. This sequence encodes CATSRGWGANYEQYF.

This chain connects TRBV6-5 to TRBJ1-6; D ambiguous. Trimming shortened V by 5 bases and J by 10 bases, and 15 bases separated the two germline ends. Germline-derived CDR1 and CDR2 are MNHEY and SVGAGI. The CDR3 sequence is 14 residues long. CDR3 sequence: CASSNTVGGSPLHF. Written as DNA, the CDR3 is TGTGCCAGCAGTAACACAGTGGGAGGCTCACCCCTCCACTTT.

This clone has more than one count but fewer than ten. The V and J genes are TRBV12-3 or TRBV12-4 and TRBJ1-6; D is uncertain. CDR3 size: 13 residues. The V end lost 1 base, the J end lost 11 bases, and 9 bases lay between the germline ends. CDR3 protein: CASSLGPQAPLHF. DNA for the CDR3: TGTGCCAGCAGTTTAGGCCCGCAGGCACCCCTCCACTTT.

As DNA, the CDR3 is TGCGCCAGCAGCTTGGCCGCAGGGGGCTTTAGGCAAGAGACCCAGTACTTC. Protein: CASSLAAGGFRQETQYF. The gene calls are TRBV5-1 and TRBJ2-5, with 8 bases aligning to TRBD1. The CDR3 totals 17 residues. The V gene's germline CDR1 is SGHRS and CDR2 YFSETQ. V shed 0 bases, J shed 2 bases, and the junction held 9 bases outside the gene matches. The whole variable domain, remainder taken from reference TRBV5-1 and TRBJ2-5, is KAGVTQTPRYLIKTRGQQVTLSCSPISGHRSVSWYQQTPGQGLQFLFEYFSETQRNKGNFPGRFSGRQFSNSRSEMNVSTLELGDSALYLCASSLAAGGFRQETQYFGPGTRLLVL.

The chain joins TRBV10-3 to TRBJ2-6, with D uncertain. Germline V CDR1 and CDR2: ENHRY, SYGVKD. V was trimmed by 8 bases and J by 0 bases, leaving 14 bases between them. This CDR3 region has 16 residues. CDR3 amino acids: CAIRGGPSSGANVLTF. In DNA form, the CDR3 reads TGTGCCATCCGTGGCGGCCCAAGCTCTGGGGCCAACGTCCTGACTTTC.

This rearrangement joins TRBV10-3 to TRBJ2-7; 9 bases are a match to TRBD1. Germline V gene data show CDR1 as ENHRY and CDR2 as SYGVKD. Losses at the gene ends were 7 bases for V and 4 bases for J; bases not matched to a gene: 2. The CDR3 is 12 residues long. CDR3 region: CAITGTGYEQYF. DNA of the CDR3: TGTGCCATCACCGGGACAGGGTACGAGCAGTACTTC.

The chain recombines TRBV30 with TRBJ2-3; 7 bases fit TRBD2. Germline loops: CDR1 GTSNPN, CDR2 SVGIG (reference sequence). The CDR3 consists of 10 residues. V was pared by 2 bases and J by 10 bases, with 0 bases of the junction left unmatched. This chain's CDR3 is CAWSSGAQYF. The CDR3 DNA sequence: TGTGCCTGGAGTAGCGGGGCGCAGTATTTT.

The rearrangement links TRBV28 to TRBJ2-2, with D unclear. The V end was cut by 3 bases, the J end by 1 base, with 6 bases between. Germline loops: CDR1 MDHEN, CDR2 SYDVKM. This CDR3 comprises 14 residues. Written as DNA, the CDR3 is TGTGCCAGCAGTTTCGCGTGGAACACCGGGGAGCTGTTTTTT. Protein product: CASSFAWNTGELFF.

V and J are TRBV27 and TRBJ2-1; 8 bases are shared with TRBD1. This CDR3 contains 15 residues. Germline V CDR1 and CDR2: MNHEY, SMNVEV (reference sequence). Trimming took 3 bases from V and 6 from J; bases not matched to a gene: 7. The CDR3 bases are TGTGCCAGCAGTTTCCAGGGGGCGTGGGTCAATGAGCAGTTCTTC. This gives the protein CASSFQGAWVNEQFF.

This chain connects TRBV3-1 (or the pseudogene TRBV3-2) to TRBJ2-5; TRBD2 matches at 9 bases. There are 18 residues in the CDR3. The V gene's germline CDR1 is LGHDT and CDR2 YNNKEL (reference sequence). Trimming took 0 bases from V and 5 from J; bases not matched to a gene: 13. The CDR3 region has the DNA TGTGCCAGCAGCCAAGACCTAACTAGCGGGCAGGGGGGGGAGACCCAGTACTTC. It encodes CASSQDLTSGQGGETQYF.

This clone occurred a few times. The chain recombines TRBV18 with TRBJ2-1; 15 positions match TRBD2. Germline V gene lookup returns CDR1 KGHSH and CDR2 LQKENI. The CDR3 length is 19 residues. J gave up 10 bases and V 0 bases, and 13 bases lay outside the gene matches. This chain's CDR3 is CASSPPSGTSGGLKGEQFF. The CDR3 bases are TGTGCCAGCTCACCACCATCCGGGACTAGCGGGGGGTTGAAAGGCGAGCAGTTCTTC.

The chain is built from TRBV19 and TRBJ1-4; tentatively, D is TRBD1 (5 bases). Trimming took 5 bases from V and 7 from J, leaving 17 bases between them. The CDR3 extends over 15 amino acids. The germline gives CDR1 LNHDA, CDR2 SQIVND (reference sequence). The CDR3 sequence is CASSSTAAAGEKLFF. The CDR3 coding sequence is TGTGCCAGTAGTTCGACAGCCGCCGCGGGTGAAAAACTGTTTTTT.

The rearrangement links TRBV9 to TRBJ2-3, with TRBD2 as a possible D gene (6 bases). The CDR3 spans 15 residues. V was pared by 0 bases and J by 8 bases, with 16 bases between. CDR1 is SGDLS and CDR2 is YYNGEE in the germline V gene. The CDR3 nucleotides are TGTGCCAGCAGCGTAGCAGGCAGGGTCGGGGGTACGCAGTATTTT. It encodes CASSVAGRVGGTQYF.

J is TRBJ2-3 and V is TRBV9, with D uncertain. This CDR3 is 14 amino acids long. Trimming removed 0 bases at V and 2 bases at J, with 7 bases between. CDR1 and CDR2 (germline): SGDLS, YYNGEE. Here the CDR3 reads CASSVDPFTDTQYF. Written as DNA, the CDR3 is TGTGCCAGCAGCGTAGACCCCTTCACAGATACGCAGTATTTT.

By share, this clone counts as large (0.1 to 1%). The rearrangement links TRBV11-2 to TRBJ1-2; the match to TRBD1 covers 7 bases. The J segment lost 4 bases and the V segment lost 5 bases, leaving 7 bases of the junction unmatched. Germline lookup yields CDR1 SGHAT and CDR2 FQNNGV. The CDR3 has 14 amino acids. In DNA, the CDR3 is TGTGCCAGCAGCCCAAGACAGGGTAGCTATGGCTACACCTTC. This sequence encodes CASSPRQGSYGYTF. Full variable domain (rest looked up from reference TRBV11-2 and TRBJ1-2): EAGVAQSPRYKIIEKRQSVAFWCNPISGHATLYWYQQILGQGPKLLIQFQNNGVVDDSQLPKDRFSAERLKGVDSTLKIQPAKLEDSAVYLCASSPRQGSYGYTFGSGTRLTVV.

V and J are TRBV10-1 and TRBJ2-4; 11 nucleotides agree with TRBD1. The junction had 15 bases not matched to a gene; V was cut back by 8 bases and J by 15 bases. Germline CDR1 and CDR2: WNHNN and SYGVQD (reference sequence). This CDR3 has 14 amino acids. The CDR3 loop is CASPLPGQGERSYF. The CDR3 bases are TGCGCCAGCCCCCTCCCGGGACAGGGGGAAAGGTCGTACTTC.

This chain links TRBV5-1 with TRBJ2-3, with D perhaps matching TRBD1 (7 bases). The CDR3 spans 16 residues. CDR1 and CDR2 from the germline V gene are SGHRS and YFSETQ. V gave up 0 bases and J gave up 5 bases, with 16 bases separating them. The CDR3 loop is CASSLGPPGGRDTQYF. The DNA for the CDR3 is TGCGCCAGCAGCTTGGGCCCCCCAGGGGGGCGAGATACGCAGTATTTT.